This T cell receptor beta chain was sequenced in a study of STAT3 mutations in large granular lymphocyte leukemia. Study-wide background: Roughly half the longitudinally sequenced T-LGLL patients had canonical STAT3 mutations. Approximately 40% of treated T-LGLL patients showed hematologic response to immunosuppression.

This table comes from immunoSEQ multiplex PCR, and its TCRdb copy is limited to in-frame clones, with some not included. The data hold several thousand clones, with about 89% observed a single time. A remark on this clone: Antigen: not known.

Study-wide results and caveats: In several patients, dominant TCR clone burden exceeded STAT3 mutant burden, suggesting STAT3 mutation arose secondarily. At least one immunodominant TCR beta clonotype appeared in every T-cell large granular lymphocyte leukemia patient. Some patients had persisting codominant clonotypes that could mask small clones.

V was pared by 3 bases and J by 14 bases, with 12 bases of the junction left unmatched. The CDR3 runs to 14 residues. In germline, CDR1 is KGHSH, CDR2 LQKENI. The specimen was peripheral blood mononuclear cells. This chain joins TRBV18 and TRBJ2-3, with 9 bases that match TRBD2. This sequence was found in a man aged 80 or over with T-cell large granular lymphocyte leukemia. Some clones in this sample may be carry-over from other donors' samples. CDR3 residues: CASSPPSTGTSPYF. The CDR3 nucleotides are TGTGCCAGCTCACCCCCCAGCACAGGGACTAGCCCGTATTTT.